This entry lists 25 T cell receptor beta chains sequenced from one sample in a study of regulatory T cells in long-lasting Graves disease. Time point specified: persistent/refractory GD, antithyroid drugs over 5 years with positive TRAb. Researchers made the TCR library from RNA that was extracted from PBMCs. Building the TCR beta libraries relied on iRepertoire HTBI primers, and CDR3 regions underwent Arm-PCR. TCRdb used MiXCR to reprocess the multiplex PCR reads, holding one entry per CDR3 protein. The sample records about 310,000 distinct CDR3 sequences, around 23% being singletons. The sample in question was peripheral blood mononuclear cells (PBMCs), obtained when the disease was refractory, from a patient treated with antithyroid drugs. The receptor set was obtained from a female donor with Graves disease.

The chain employs TRBV12-3 or TRBV12-4 and TRBJ1-5, with no clear D. The CDR3 extends over 16 amino acids. V gave up 3 bases and J gave up 5 bases, with 17 bases separating them. The CDR3 here is CASSFKGAAADQPQHF. CDR3 DNA sequence: TGTGCCAGCAGTTTTAAGGGTGCGGCAGCAGATCAGCCCCAGCATTTT.

This clonotype has ten or more counts. V is TRBV11-2 and J is TRBJ2-7; D is unresolved. The germline V and J ends were trimmed by 1 base and 4 bases, with 11 bases remaining between them. Germline CDR1 is SGHAT and CDR2 is FQNNGV. This CDR3 contains 14 residues. CDR3 nucleotides: TGTGCCAGCAGCTTAGGCTGGGCGTCTTACGAGCAGTACTTC. This translates into CASSLGWASYEQYF.

The sample holds many counts of this clonotype. V usage is TRBV7-2 and J usage is TRBJ2-7, with 12 bases identical to TRBD2. Germline CDR1 and CDR2: SGHTA and FQGNSA. The V segment lost 3 bases and the J segment 5 bases; nucleotides outside the gene matches: 11. This CDR3 comprises 17 residues. The CDR3 DNA follows: TGTGCCAGCAGCTTGAGTGGACTAGCGGGGCTCGGGGACGAGCAGTACTTC. This codes for CASSLSGLAGLGDEQYF.

The chain employs TRBV11-3 and TRBJ2-2; no firm D call. The germline V gene has CDR1 SGHNT and CDR2 YENEEA. V was pared by 2 bases and J by 2 bases, with 9 bases between. This CDR3 spans 15 amino acids. The CDR3 bases are TGTGCCAGCAGCTTAAGTGGCCAAAACACCGGGGAGCTGTTTTTT. Encoded protein: CASSLSGQNTGELFF. Complete variable domain (other parts from reference TRBV11-3 and TRBJ2-2): EAGVVQSPRYKIIEKKQPVAFWCNPISGHNTLYWYLQNLGQGPELLIRYENEEAVDDSQLPKDRFSAERLKGVDSTLKIQPAELGDSAVYLCASSLSGQNTGELFFGEGSRLTVL.

This chain joins TRBV7-2 and TRBJ2-1, with D perhaps TRBD2 (5 bases). Germline CDR1 and CDR2: SGHTA and FQGNSA. The V and J ends lost 1 base and 5 bases respectively, with 12 bases between them. The CDR3 consists of 15 residues. CDR3 nucleotides: TGTGCCAGCAGCTTAGAGCGCGGGTCCCACAATGAGCAGTTCTTC. Its protein product is CASSLERGSHNEQFF. Full variable domain (missing parts from reference TRBV7-2 and TRBJ2-1): GAGVSQSPSNKVTEKGKDVELRCDPISGHTALYWYRQSLGQGLEFLIYFQGNSAPDKSGLPSDRFSAERTGGSVSTLTIQRTQQEDSAVYLCASSLERGSHNEQFFGPGTRLTVL.

This clonotype occurred a few times. The gene calls are TRBV5-4 and TRBJ1-6; TRBD1 agrees at 7 bases. The trim removed 2 bases at V and 5 bases at J, leaving 4 bases unmatched. Germline CDR1 SGHNT, CDR2 YYREEE (reference sequence). This CDR3 is built from 15 residues. The CDR3 region is CASSLNRGNNSPLHF. The CDR3 nucleotides read TGTGCCAGCAGCTTAAACAGGGGTAATAATTCACCCCTCCACTTT.

The chain recombines TRBV19 with TRBJ1-2; D uncertain. The CDR3 is 12 amino acids. Germline-derived CDR1 and CDR2 are LNHDA and SQIVND (reference sequence). Trimming took off 9 bases at V and 6 bases at J, with 14 bases between the two ends. This CDR3 reads CASFQRNHGYTF. CDR3 DNA sequence: TGTGCCAGCTTTCAGCGAAATCATGGCTACACCTTC.

The chain uses TRBV12-3 or TRBV12-4 and TRBJ2-7; 9 bases agree with TRBD1. This CDR3 is 15 amino acids long. Trimming took 5 bases from V and 5 from J; bases not matched to a gene: 10. Here the CDR3 DNA reads TGTGCCAGCAGTCCACCCACGGGGACAGGGAACGAGCAGTACTTC. It translates to CASSPPTGTGNEQYF.

This clonotype was recorded many times. The chain is built from TRBV2 and TRBJ2-5; D remains ambiguous. The CDR3 runs 10 residues. Germline loops: CDR1 SNHLY, CDR2 FYNNEI. Trimming left V 8 bases short and J 4 bases short, with 5 bases between. The chain's CDR3 is CASRLETQYF. In nucleotides, the CDR3 is TGTGCCAGCCGGTTAGAGACCCAGTACTTC.

In this sample, this clonotype turned up a few times. The chain uses TRBV20-1 and TRBJ1-5, with D possibly TRBD1 on 5 matching bases. V lost 0 bases and J 4 bases, leaving 10 bases between the germline ends. CDR3 size: 14 residues. The V gene's germline CDR1 is DFQATT and CDR2 SNEGSKA (reference sequence). CDR3 amino acids: CSARDPGLNQPQHF. The DNA of the CDR3 is TGCAGTGCTAGAGATCCAGGGTTGAATCAGCCCCAGCATTTT.

This rearrangement joins TRBV12-3 or TRBV12-4 to TRBJ2-3; 11 bases line up with TRBD2. The J segment lost 6 bases and the V segment lost 8 bases, leaving 13 bases of the junction unmatched. The CDR3 is 16 amino acids. CDR3 sequence: CASGHSGRGPLDTQYF. The CDR3 DNA sequence: TGTGCCAGCGGCCATAGCGGGAGGGGCCCATTGGATACGCAGTATTTT.

Only a few counts were recorded for this clonotype. This rearrangement joins TRBV10-3 to TRBJ1-2, with D perhaps TRBD1 (5 bases). Germline V gene lookup returns CDR1 ENHRY and CDR2 SYGVKD. The CDR3 sequence is 13 residues long. Trimming stripped 2 bases from V and 4 bases from J, with 8 bases between. This CDR3 is CAISEPTVYGYTF. Here the CDR3 DNA reads TGTGCCATCAGTGAGCCGACAGTCTATGGCTACACCTTC.

This clonotype was picked up a small number of times. The chain combines TRBV6-2 or TRBV6-3 with TRBJ1-2, with a tentative D call TRBD1 (6 bases). The CDR3 runs to 15 residues. Trimming took 3 bases from V and 8 from J, leaving 19 bases between them. Germline CDR1 and CDR2: MNHEY and SVGEGT. CDR3 nucleotide sequence: TGTGCCAGCAGTTATCGCCGGACAGCGACAGGAGGCTACACCTTC. This encodes CASSYRRTATGGYTF.

This clonotype was recorded at least ten times. The V gene is TRBV2, the J gene TRBJ1-5; 9 positions agree with TRBD1. The J segment lost 7 bases and the V segment lost 7 bases, leaving 5 bases of the junction unmatched. The CDR3 is made up of 13 amino acids. Germline CDR1 reads SNHLY; CDR2 reads FYNNEI. The CDR3: CASNGDRDQPQHF. CDR3 in DNA: TGTGCCAGCAACGGGGACAGGGACCAGCCCCAGCATTTT.

This clonotype was detected a few times. This chain links TRBV5-1 with TRBJ1-5; possibly TRBD1 for D (5 bases). CDR3 length equals 14 residues. Trimming left V 4 bases short and J 7 bases short, with 15 bases between. Germline loops: CDR1 SGHRS, CDR2 YFSETQ. The CDR3, as DNA: TGCGCCAGCAGCCCGAGGGGAGGGACGCAGCCCCAGCATTTT. This codes for CASSPRGGTQPQHF.

The chain carries TRBV9 and TRBJ1-2; D is possibly TRBD1 (6 bases). V lost 4 bases, J lost 6 bases, and 13 bases lay in between. Germline CDR1 is SGDLS and CDR2 is YYNGEE. This CDR3 has 13 amino acids. The DNA of the CDR3 is TGTGCCAGCAGCCGGGGACAATCAGATGGCTACACCTTC. Its protein product is CASSRGQSDGYTF. Drawing the rest from reference TRBV9 and TRBJ1-2, the complete variable domain is DSGVTQTPKHLITATGQRVTLRCSPRSGDLSVYWYQQSLDQGLQFLIQYYNGEERAKGNILERFSAQQFPDLHSELNLSSLELGDSALYFCASSRGQSDGYTFGSGTRLTVV.

The chain joins TRBV10-2 to TRBJ1-3; the D is unclear. The CDR3 consists of 15 residues. V lost 3 bases and J lost 0, with 9 bases in between. CDR1 and CDR2 from the germline V gene are WSHSY and SAAADI. The CDR3 spells CASSDGRISGNTIYF. The CDR3 nucleotides are TGCGCCAGCAGTGATGGACGGATCTCTGGAAACACCATATATTTT.

As regards this clonotype: No conserved phenylalanine or tryptophan is present at the end of the CDR3, so a read error is the likely explanation. This rearrangement joins TRBV3-1 to TRBJ2-2; 9 nucleotides align to TRBD2. Germline CDR1 LGHDT, CDR2 YNNKEL (reference sequence). The CDR3 contains 17 residues. V dropped 4 bases and J dropped 3; count of bases not matched to a gene: 9. CDR3 loop: CASSLGLAWDYTGELFL. In DNA, the CDR3 is TGTGCCAGCAGCCTCGGACTAGCGTGGGACTACACCGGGGAGCTGTTTTTA.

There are many counts of this clonotype. The chain couples TRBV20-1 to TRBJ2-5; unclear D gene. Germline V CDR1 and CDR2: DFQATT, SNEGSKA (reference sequence). V lost 0 bases, J lost 0 bases, and 5 bases lay in between. The CDR3 loop spans 13 amino acids. CDR3 loop: CSARDNHQETQYF. The CDR3 coding sequence is TGCAGTGCTAGAGATAACCACCAAGAGACCCAGTACTTC.

This clonotype was picked up many times. This rearrangement joins TRBV6-2 or TRBV6-3 to TRBJ2-7, with TRBD1 matching 7 bases. Germline CDR1 is MNHEY and CDR2 is SVGEGT. J lost 2 bases, V lost 5 bases, and 6 bases had no gene match. The length of the CDR3 is 14 residues. The CDR3 here is CASSQLGQAYEQYF. The DNA of the CDR3 is TGTGCCAGCAGTCAACTAGGACAGGCCTACGAGCAGTACTTC.

The rearrangement links TRBV7-9 to TRBJ2-7; D is uncertain. Trimming removed 5 bases at V and 2 bases at J, with 28 bases between. The CDR3 has 19 residues. Germline CDR1 reads SEHNR; CDR2 reads FQNEAQ (reference sequence). CDR3 in amino acids: CASSPSIGRNVPSPYEQYF. CDR3 nucleotides: TGTGCCAGCAGCCCAAGCATAGGTCGAAACGTACCATCTCCCTACGAGCAGTACTTC.

This CDR3 is CASSLETGPGYTF. In DNA, the CDR3 is TGTGCCAGCAGCTTAGAGACAGGGCCCGGCTACACCTTC. The J gene is TRBJ1-2, the V gene TRBV7-9; 7 nucleotides agree with TRBD1. The V and J ends lost 1 base and 8 bases, in that order; junction bases with no gene match: 4. CDR3 size: 13 residues. Per germline, CDR1 SEHNR and CDR2 FQNEAQ (reference sequence).

At least ten counts were recorded for this clonotype. This sequence joins TRBV12-3 or TRBV12-4 and TRBJ1-5; no clear D. This CDR3 comprises 17 residues. With 5 bases removed from V and 0 bases from J, the gap between germline ends came to 17 bases. The CDR3 loop is CASSPKDWYYSNQPQHF. As DNA, the CDR3 is TGTGCCAGCAGTCCCAAGGACTGGTACTATAGCAATCAGCCCCAGCATTTT.

This clonotype was found a few times. With a much larger clone just one base away, this may be a read error. The chain recombines TRBV29-1 with TRBJ1-1; 7 nucleotides agree with TRBD1. This CDR3 comprises 14 residues. V shed 5 bases, J shed 1 base, and the junction held 7 bases outside the gene matches. Germline V gives CDR1 SQVTM, CDR2 ANQGSEA. CDR3 amino acids: CSVTPTGPNTEAFF. CDR3 in DNA: TGCAGCGTTACTCCGACAGGGCCGAACACTGAAGCTTTCTTT.

This clonotype was detected ten times or more. V gene TRBV6-1 combines with J gene TRBJ1-1; D unclear. CDR1 MNHNS and CDR2 SASEGT come from the germline V gene. V was trimmed by 4 bases and J by 1 base, leaving 10 bases between them. This CDR3 is 14 amino acids long. The DNA of the CDR3 is TGTGCCAGCAGTGGATACCGGGGGAACACTGAAGCTTTCTTT. It is translated as CASSGYRGNTEAFF.